This record covers a single T cell receptor (beta chain). Its antigen is undetermined. The sample belongs to a study of cytomegalovirus exposure and HLA in healthy donors. Notes on the study in general: Both high specificity and high sensitivity reportedly marked the classifier's diagnosis of cytomegalovirus status. There were a few CMV-associated chains whose specificity for CMV antigens was confirmed in vitro.

Profiled with immunoSEQ multiplex PCR; TCRdb holds only in-frame clones, not every one. The data hold 200,000 or so clones, with about 80% observed a single time. V shed 1 base and J shed 4 bases, with 8 bases lying between them. CDR1 LGHNA and CDR2 YSLEER come from the germline V gene. The CDR3 contains 13 residues. This chain joins TRBV4-3 and TRBJ2-7, with D possibly TRBD2 on 6 matching bases. The sequencing sample was made of PBMCs. The TCR comes from a man between 18 and 35 years old in good health and CMV-seropositive. CDR3 nucleotides: TGCGCCAGCAGCCAAGGGCTAGCGTACGAGCAGTACTTC. It encodes CASSQGLAYEQYF.